This TCR beta chain was retrieved from a study of T cell responses to AZD1222 COVID-19 vaccine (dated by TCRdb to the early 2020s). As for the study more broadly: AZD1222 recipients whose second dose came at about 4 weeks and those whose second dose came at about 12 weeks were combined into one group, since spike-specific TCR depth and breadth did not differ between the two schedules. Trial participants were enrolled by age into subgroups of 18-55, 56-69 and 70-plus years, and roughly 150, 30 and 60 TCR-sequenced participants, respectively, were included in these subgroups. A total of around 240 trial participants underwent TCR sequencing, of whom roughly 210 had received two doses of AZD1222 and 26 had received two doses of the MenACWY control vaccine.

According to the study, the label for this sample's time point signals: baseline before first vaccination. The vaccinee samples were drawn from two UK trials, COV001 and COV002, one of which was a single-blind randomized controlled phase 2/3 trial testing AZD1222 (ChAdOx1 nCoV-19) in healthy adults. For TCRbeta chain sequencing, PBMC samples were collected from trial participants at day 0 and at day 28 after the second dose. V sheds 1 base and J sheds 3 bases, leaving 17 bases between their ends. Looking up the germline V gene yields CDR1 SGHNT and CDR2 YENEEA. From its cysteine to its phenylalanine, the CDR3 spans 17 amino acids. Only the CDR3 region is kept as DNA, spanning 51 bases read in frame from base 1. The paper's findings and limits, for the study overall: Participants were mostly white British and included more females than males, and it was suggested by the authors that clonal diversity may have been underestimated. After two AZD1222 doses, spike-specific TCR breadth and depth were significantly higher than at day 0 and than in MenACWY recipients. Only five or six AZD1222 recipients were SARS-CoV-2 seropositive at baseline, limiting conclusions about previously exposed vaccinees. Reportedly, close to half of the unique spike-specific TCRs recognized epitopes lying outside the regions that are mutated in the B.1.351 and B.1.1.7 variants. The 56-69-year group was small, and its depth increase did not reach significance, likely because of low power. CD4 TCRs associated with the vaccine covered the entire spike protein, and the dominant responses were in regions 160-218 and 743-854. Because no day 14 peak-response samples were available, repertoires were characterized only after the peak T cell response.

The CDR3 regions of human TCRbeta chains were analyzed by immunosequencing. Per the source publication's procedure: Repertoire TCRs were checked for matches against a reference library of SARS-CoV-2-specific TCRs that had been generated using the MIRA antigen-specificity platform. Breadth was defined as the fraction of unique TCRs that were SARS-CoV-2-associated, and depth was defined as the fraction of total T cells that were SARS-CoV-2-associated. Using the MIRA data, each spike-specific TCR was assigned both to the spike region to which the TCR was reactive and to a CD4 or CD8 class. Log10-transformed breadth and depth values were compared by one-way ANOVA with Sidak's multiple comparisons tests. Not all clones reach the TCRdb copy of this immuneACCESS table, which keeps in-frame sequences only. Checked studies attribute under half of the gap to unresolved V genes and leave the rest unexplained. V, J and clone size are taken as reported in that table, and D and trimming were inferred from the DNA itself. The sample table shows fewer than 150,000 clones, and about nine tenths are seen once. Jointly, the top ten make up about 4.8% of the sample.

The count of this clone is one. This receptor's antigen is unknown. No clone much larger than this one lies a single base away; base qualities are absent. The TCR comes from an adult in good health. The rearranged segments are TRBV11-3 and TRBJ2-3; a confident D gene designation cannot be given. The sample consisted of peripheral blood, taken on day 0 of AZD1222 vaccination. The CDR3 protein sequence reads: CASSLGIGRPSTDTQYF. Here is the DNA: TGTGCCAGCAGCTTAGGCATCGGACGCCCGAGTACAGATACGCAGTATTTT. Beyond the CDR3, the reference TRBV11-3 and TRBJ2-3 genes provide the residues; the full variable domain reads: EAGVVQSPRYKIIEKKQPVAFWCNPISGHNTLYWYLQNLGQGPELLIRYENEEAVDDSQLPKDRFSAERLKGVDSTLKIQPAELGDSAVYLCASSLGIGRPSTDTQYFGPGTRLTVL.